The T cell receptor beta chain described here comes from a study of cytomegalovirus exposure and HLA in healthy donors. Findings and caveats of the study: It was only CMV serostatus that was available as immune exposure information.

CDR3 length: 15 amino acids. Germline V gene data show CDR1 as SGHRS and CDR2 as YFSETQ. V lost 5 bases and J lost 2; bases outside the gene matches: 6. This clone has more than one count but fewer than ten. Antigen: not known. Vbeta (60) and Jbeta (13) primers were used in the PCR. In the original workflow: Among the unique TCR beta chains that a later analysis counted, about 84 million in all, about 11 million were shared. Only in-frame clones appear in the TCRdb table, and some are missing; sequencing was by immunoSEQ multiplex PCR. V and J calls and clone size are those listed in that table; D and trimming were worked out from the DNA. This table has 96,000 or so clones, 60% to 75% appearing once.

This rearrangement joins TRBV5-1 to TRBJ2-2, with 7 nucleotides matching TRBD1. The sample consisted of PBMCs. This TCR was sampled from a woman aged 70-85 years in good health and CMV-seropositive. The CDR3 nucleotides are TGCGCCAGCAGTTTCGGGACAGATAACACCGGGGAGCTGTTTTTT. Translation: CASSFGTDNTGELFF.